Listed below are T cell receptor beta chains from one sample, sequenced in a study of graft-versus-host responses after intestinal transplantation. Generated by immunoSEQ multiplex PCR, the TCRdb table keeps only in-frame clones and is missing some. The sample lists fewer than 110,000 clones; 80% to 95% were seen once. These TCRs' antigens remain unknown. Sample: unstimulated CD8+ T cells sorted from spleen or lymph node cells, taken before intestinal transplant. The origin of the receptors is a human donor who received an intestinal transplant. The CDR3 runs from the conserved cysteine through the conserved F or W. Fields, in order: D gene, J gene, V gene, clone size, CDR3 DNA, CDR3 protein. A D gene is named only where the DNA matches it firmly. Only part of the rows carry a size: once, few, many, or a class if the clone is expanded.

D: NA; J: TRBJ1-1; V: TRBV9; size: NA; DNA: TGTGCCAGCAGCGTAGATGGGAGGCCTGAAGCTTTCTTT; CDR3: CASSVDGRPEAFF
D: NA; J: TRBJ1-2; V: TRBV27; size: NA; DNA: TGTGCCAGCAGTCCAACGGATAACTATGGCTACACCTTC; CDR3: CASSPTDNYGYTF
D: TRBD2; J: TRBJ2-7; V: TRBV5-6; size: NA; DNA: TGTGCCAGCAGCTTGGGACTAGCGGACTCCTACGAGCAGTACTTC; CDR3: CASSLGLADSYEQYF
D: TRBD1; J: TRBJ1-2; V: TRBV5-4; size: NA; DNA: TGTGCCAGCAGCCCTCGACAGGGGGCTTATGGCTACACCTTC; CDR3: CASSPRQGAYGYTF
D: NA; J: TRBJ2-2; V: TRBV5-6; size: NA; DNA: TGTGCCAGCAGCTTGGAAGGTGTGGGGGGACAGAACACCGGGGAGCTGTTTTTT; CDR3: CASSLEGVGGQNTGELFF
D: NA; J: TRBJ2-2; V: TRBV29-1; size: once; DNA: TGCAGCGTTGTCCCGATGAACACCGGGGAGCTGTTTTTT; CDR3: CSVVPMNTGELFF
D: TRBD2; J: TRBJ2-1; V: TRBV6-5; size: NA; DNA: TGTGCCAGCAGATTAGCGGGGGCCAACAATGAGCAGTTCTTC; CDR3: CASRLAGANNEQFF
D: NA; J: TRBJ2-2; V: TRBV6-5; size: NA; DNA: TGTGCCAGCAGTTACCCAGGAGGGGGGGGCGGGGAGCTGTTTTTT; CDR3: CASSYPGGGGGELFF
D: TRBD1; J: TRBJ1-5; V: TRBV13; size: NA; DNA: TGTGCCAGCAGGGGCAATGACAGGGTCGGGTGCAGTCAGCCCCAGCATTTT; CDR3: CASRGNDRVGCSQPQHF
D: NA; J: TRBJ1-1; V: TRBV10-2; size: NA; DNA: TGCGCCAGTAGGGCCAGAGGAAGCACTGAAGCTTTCTTT; CDR3: CASRARGSTEAFF
D: NA; J: TRBJ2-1; V: TRBV25-1; size: once; DNA: TGTGCCAGCAGTGACGGACAGTTGGGGTTCTTC; CDR3: CASSDGQLGFF
D: NA; J: TRBJ1-1; V: TRBV7-9; size: NA; DNA: TGTGCCAGCAGCTCGGTGGGAACTGAAGCTTTCTTT; CDR3: CASSSVGTEAFF
D: NA; J: TRBJ2-1; V: TRBV5-4; size: once; DNA: TGTGCCAGCAGCTTGGTAGCGGCCTTAACCAATGAGCAGTTCTTC; CDR3: CASSLVAALTNEQFF
D: TRBD2; J: TRBJ2-1; V: TRBV9; size: once; DNA: TGTGCCAGCAGCCCCCTGGCGGGGGTGAATGAGCAGTTCTTC; CDR3: CASSPLAGVNEQFF
D: NA; J: TRBJ1-1; V: TRBV10-3; size: NA; DNA: TGTGCCATCAGTGGGGTGGGCAGGGGGAACACTGAAGCTTTCTTT; CDR3: CAISGVGRGNTEAFF
D: NA; J: TRBJ2-7; V: TRBV5-6; size: NA; DNA: TGTGCCAGCAGCTGGGGAGAAGTTTACGAGCAGTACTTC; CDR3: CASSWGEVYEQYF
D: NA; J: TRBJ1-2; V: TRBV2; size: NA; DNA: TGTGCCAGCATTATGGGCAAGATCAGTATCTATGGCTACACCTTC; CDR3: CASIMGKISIYGYTF
D: NA; J: TRBJ1-2; V: TRBV6-5; size: NA; DNA: TGTGCCAGCCTCGGGGGAGGGACTGTCACCTTC; CDR3: CASLGGGTVTF
D: TRBD1; J: TRBJ1-4; V: TRBV10-2; size: NA; DNA: TGCGCCAGCAGGAGGACAGGGTTAGGGGAAAAACTGTTTTTT; CDR3: CASRRTGLGEKLFF
D: NA; J: TRBJ2-7; V: TRBV14; size: NA; DNA: TGTGCCAGCAGCCAAGTGGGACCCTACGAGCAGTACTTC; CDR3: CASSQVGPYEQYF
D: NA; J: TRBJ1-1; V: TRBV11-2; size: NA; DNA: TGTGCCAGCAGCCCACACTGGGAGGTTCCGAACACTGAAGCTTTCTTT; CDR3: CASSPHWEVPNTEAFF
D: NA; J: TRBJ1-2; V: TRBV30; size: NA; DNA: TGTGCCTGGAGTCCCGGGACTAACTATGGCTACACCTTC; CDR3: CAWSPGTNYGYTF
D: TRBD2; J: TRBJ2-5; V: TRBV6-6; size: NA; DNA: TGTGCCAGCAGTCTTAGCGGGGGGGCAGGGGAGACCCAGTACTTC; CDR3: CASSLSGGAGETQYF
D: NA; J: TRBJ2-7; V: TRBV5-6; size: NA; DNA: TGTGCCAGCAGCCAAGGACGACTCAGCTCCTACGAGCAGTACTTC; CDR3: CASSQGRLSSYEQYF
D: NA; J: TRBJ2-1; V: TRBV6-5; size: NA; DNA: TGTGCCAGCAGTTACGTAGGCGGACTCTTC; CDR3: CASSYVGGLF
D: TRBD1; J: TRBJ1-6; V: TRBV7-6; size: NA; DNA: TGTGCCAGCAGCCCACAGGGGTTTAATTCACCCCTCCACTTT; CDR3: CASSPQGFNSPLHF
D: NA; J: TRBJ1-3; V: TRBV7-9; size: NA; DNA: TGTGCCAGCAGCTTAGCGCTTGAACGGACACTATATTTT; CDR3: CASSLALERTLYF
D: TRBD1; J: TRBJ2-1; V: TRBV29-1; size: NA; DNA: TGCAGCGTTGAAGATGGGGACAGGGCAGTAAATGAGCAGTTCTTC; CDR3: CSVEDGDRAVNEQFF
D: NA; J: TRBJ2-3; V: TRBV6-5; size: NA; DNA: TGTGCCAGTAAGGGGGGGCCTGTACGCACAGATACGCAGTATTTT; CDR3: CASKGGPVRTDTQYF
D: NA; J: TRBJ1-2; V: TRBV9; size: NA; DNA: TGTGCCAGCAGCGCCTCTGGGAAAGGACGCTATGGCTACACCTTC; CDR3: CASSASGKGRYGYTF
D: TRBD1; J: TRBJ1-6; V: TRBV30; size: NA; DNA: TGTGCCTGGAGTGGGGGACAGGGTGCCTATAATTCACCCCTCCACTTT; CDR3: CAWSGGQGAYNSPLHF
D: TRBD1; J: TRBJ1-1; V: TRBV2; size: NA; DNA: TGTGCCAGCACTCTGGGACAGGGACCCGAAGCTTTCTTT; CDR3: CASTLGQGPEAFF
D: NA; J: TRBJ1-1; V: TRBV4-1; size: NA; DNA: TGCGCCAGCAGCCAAGAAACGCGGGCTTACACTGAAGCTTTCTTT; CDR3: CASSQETRAYTEAFF
D: NA; J: TRBJ2-7; V: TRBV19; size: few; DNA: TGTGCCACCCGGCAGGGCCCCTCCTACGAGCAGTACTTC; CDR3: CATRQGPSYEQYF
D: NA; J: TRBJ2-5; V: TRBV28; size: NA; DNA: TGTGCCACCAGGGTCCAAGAGACCCAGTACTTC; CDR3: CATRVQETQYF
D: NA; J: TRBJ1-5; V: TRBV6-4; size: NA; DNA: TGTGCCTATGCCCCGGACAATCAGCCCCAGCATTTT; CDR3: CAYAPDNQPQHF
D: TRBD1; J: TRBJ1-2; V: TRBV27; size: NA; DNA: TGTGCCAGCGGCCCTGAACTACAGGGGGCCTATGGCTACACCTTC; CDR3: CASGPELQGAYGYTF
D: TRBD1; J: TRBJ2-5; V: TRBV27; size: NA; DNA: TGTGCCAGCACGCGAAGGGGGCTGCCGGAAGAGACCCAGTACTTC; CDR3: CASTRRGLPEETQYF
D: NA; J: TRBJ2-6; V: TRBV10-2; size: NA; DNA: TGCGCCAGCAGTGAGCATGGGGTGTCTGGGGCCAACGTCCTGACTTTC; CDR3: CASSEHGVSGANVLTF
D: NA; J: TRBJ2-7; V: TRBV9; size: NA; DNA: TGTGCCAGCAGCGCGGGACTGGGAGATGGGTACGAGCAGTACTTC; CDR3: CASSAGLGDGYEQYF
D: NA; J: TRBJ2-7; V: TRBV30; size: NA; DNA: TGTGCCTGGAGTGGCCCCGGACAGCGAACCTACGAGCAGTACTTC; CDR3: CAWSGPGQRTYEQYF
D: NA; J: TRBJ1-4; V: TRBV29-1; size: NA; DNA: TGCAGCGTTTGGGGTGGGACACAGAATGAAAAACTGTTTTTT; CDR3: CSVWGGTQNEKLFF
D: TRBD1; J: TRBJ1-2; V: TRBV27; size: few; DNA: TGTGCCAGCAGCTCAGGGACAGGTGGCTACACCTTC; CDR3: CASSSGTGGYTF
D: NA; J: TRBJ2-1; V: TRBV19; size: NA; DNA: TGTGCCAGTAGTATTAGATTCCAGGACAATGAGCAGTTCTTC; CDR3: CASSIRFQDNEQFF
D: NA; J: TRBJ2-5; V: TRBV9; size: once; DNA: TGTGCCAGCAGCCTTTCAGGGGGGATGGAGACCCAGTACTTC; CDR3: CASSLSGGMETQYF
D: NA; J: TRBJ2-2; V: TRBV4-1; size: NA; DNA: TGCGCCAGCAGCCAAGTTCGGTCCGGGGAGCTGTTTTTT; CDR3: CASSQVRSGELFF
D: TRBD1; J: TRBJ1-1; V: TRBV19; size: NA; DNA: TGTGCCAGTAGTGGGGGACAGGGGAGGACTGAAGCTTTCTTT; CDR3: CASSGGQGRTEAFF
D: NA; J: TRBJ2-6; V: TRBV27; size: NA; DNA: TGTGCCAGCAGTTTATCAGGGGCCTCTGGGGCCAACGTCCTGACTTTC; CDR3: CASSLSGASGANVLTF
D: NA; J: TRBJ1-2; V: TRBV2; size: NA; DNA: TGTGCCAGCAGTGGCGGAGGGGAAAACTATGGCTACACCTTC; CDR3: CASSGGGENYGYTF
D: NA; J: TRBJ1-6; V: TRBV19; size: NA; DNA: TGTGCCAGTAGCCAAGTCAGTAAGGCCCTCCACTTT; CDR3: CASSQVSKALHF
D: NA; J: TRBJ2-7; V: TRBV5-6; size: NA; DNA: TGTGCCAGCAGCTTGTTCGGTTTGGGGTCCCACGAGCAGTACTTC; CDR3: CASSLFGLGSHEQYF
D: TRBD2; J: TRBJ2-3; V: TRBV11-2; size: NA; DNA: TGTGCCAGCAGTTTCATGCTCGGGACTAGCGGGGAAATGACAGATACGCAGTATTTT; CDR3: CASSFMLGTSGEMTDTQYF
D: NA; J: TRBJ1-1; V: TRBV6-6; size: NA; DNA: TGTGCCAGCAGTTACGGGCAGGGACCGAACACTGAAGCTTTCTTT; CDR3: CASSYGQGPNTEAFF
D: TRBD1; J: TRBJ1-6; V: TRBV27; size: once; DNA: TGTGCCGCCGGACAGGGGCCTTCACCCCTCCACTTT; CDR3: CAAGQGPSPLHF
D: NA; J: TRBJ2-2; V: TRBV11-2; size: NA; DNA: TGTGCCAGCAGCTTAGTAGGAACCGGGGAGCTGTTTTTT; CDR3: CASSLVGTGELFF